This TCR beta chain derives from a study of tumor-infiltrating lymphocytes in primary liver carcinoma (dated by TCRdb to about 2017). For the study in its entirety: Surgical resection was performed in China between 2015 and March 2016 on about five patients with histopathologically diagnosed primary liver carcinoma. A total of some 35 specimens from 5 patients underwent TCRbeta repertoire sequencing, comprising 25 or so tumor regions, 5 adjacent noncancerous liver tissues and 5 peripheral blood samples. TCRbeta repertoire sequencing, expression microarrays and whole-exome sequencing were combined in the study across five regions of each liver tumor, with adjacent normal tissue and blood also included. Samples yielded roughly 3.5 to 8 million productive TCRbeta reads; read depth did not differ significantly between tissue types. The five patients, three men and two women aged 30 to 69 years, had hepatocellular carcinoma (four) or combined HCC and intrahepatic cholangiocarcinoma (one). Repertoires from technical replicates were highly reproducible, with mean shared-clone rates about 0.9 and correlation coefficients above 0.98. The tumors of the five patients were staged as T1-T3 N0M0, with maximum diameters ranging from roughly 4 to 10 cm.

A constant-region primer and ProtoScript II reverse transcriptase were used to reverse-transcribe TCRbeta-specific cDNA from about 0.55 ug total RNA. TCRbeta libraries were built with three nested multiplex PCR rounds, a slightly modified ARM-PCR procedure. Each of the first two PCR rounds ran for approximately 9 cycles and used multiplex TRBV1-TRBV30 forward primers together with a Cbeta reverse primer. A final 25-cycle PCR with Deep VentR polymerase added sample barcodes and Illumina adapters. Before sequencing, amplicons of 200-500 bp were gel-purified using a QIAquick gel extraction kit. An Illumina HiSeq 2500 was used to sequence the TCRbeta amplicons, generating 250-bp paired-end reads. The paper's data handling went like this. To recover full CDR3 sequences, reads were quality-trimmed using Trimmomatic v0.33 and paired reads were then merged using FLASH v1.2.11. MiGEC v1.2.1b assigned V, D and J germline segments to the rearranged TCRbeta sequences. Clonotype statistics, along with Shannon-Wiener diversity indices, were calculated using VDJtools v1.0.0. Except for diversity analysis, only the 250 most abundant clonotypes of each sample were used in subsequent analyses to reduce sampling bias. The public reads were reanalyzed by TCRdb: fastp trimming at Q25, MiXCR alignment, in-frame beta chains only. Rows are combined by CDR3 protein, so each entry shows the most common genes and DNA. None of the V and J calls come from the authors' own analysis; TCRdb made them. Across this sample there are fewer than 350,000 distinct CDR3 sequences, with more than 55% seen only once. More than 8.5% of the sample goes to the ten largest clones.

RNA from unsorted whole blood was extracted with TRIzol reagent, and germline DNA was obtained with the DNeasy Blood & Tissue kit. At the time of sampling, the patients were treatment-naive and had chronic HBV infection. Before surgery, about 4 milliliters of peripheral blood were collected into K2EDTA tubes. Overall study outcomes, separate from this receptor: Only five patients were included in the study, and the authors note that the findings should be validated in a larger study. Compared with blood, tumors had a significantly larger share of the repertoire taken up by the top 250 clones (p = 0.039). Pairs of tumor regions showed greater repertoire overlap (mean roughly 35%) than tumor-adjacent pairs (approximately 17%) or tumor-blood pairs (approximately 15%), which is consistent with antigen-driven expansion. Since the samples were bulk and unsorted, there was no way to compare CD4+ and CD8+ T cell repertoires. Because sequencing covered only the TCR beta chain and unpaired alpha chains were not captured, true repertoire diversity is likely underestimated.

About this clonotype itself: Its recognized antigen is unknown. No much larger clone is present one base from it, and per-base qualities are unavailable.

From its cysteine to its phenylalanine, the CDR3 spans 16 amino acids. The entry retains the CDR3 DNA only, 48 bases that are in frame from base 1. V loses 4 bases at its end and J loses 5 bases; junction bases beyond the gene matches: 10. Via the germline V gene, CDR1 is SGHRS and CDR2 YFSETQ. The chain is assembled from TRBV5-1 and TRBJ2-5, with TRBD2 matching 11 junction bases. The clonotype was recovered from a man aged 40-49 years with primary liver carcinoma and hepatitis B virus infection. Specimen: peripheral blood. The CDR3 protein: CASSPITSGSGETQYF. The DNA sequence is as follows: TGCGCCAGCAGCCCTATTACTAGCGGGAGTGGTGAGACCCAGTACTTC. Extended through the reference TRBV5-1 and TRBJ2-5 proteins, this CDR3 yields the full variable domain: KAGVTQTPRYLIKTRGQQVTLSCSPISGHRSVSWYQQTPGQGLQFLFEYFSETQRNKGNFPGRFSGRQFSNSRSEMNVSTLELGDSALYLCASSPITSGSGETQYFGPGTRLLVL.